Sequencing of this T cell receptor (beta chain) was carried out in a study of blood T cell repertoires in COVID-19. About the study: Acute-phase and convalescent COVID-19 samples originated in the United States, Italy and Spain. T cells, B-cell-depleted T cells, or PBMCs provided the cDNA or gDNA that served as material.

Methods used by the authors: Estimation of nucleated cell counts relied on the amplification of reference gene primers. Assay used: immunoSEQ multiplex PCR; TCRdb lists only in-frame clones, some missing. The D gene and trimming were derived from the DNA, and the V and J assignments and clone size from that table. The top ten clones hold about 3.2% of a sample with 240,000 or so clones, roughly 80% of them seen once. The CDR3 is made up of 15 amino acids. Germline CDR1 and CDR2: KGHSH and LQKENI. Trimming at V came to 2 bases and at J to 6 bases, leaving 9 bases not matched to a gene. The sequenced sample consisted of peripheral blood. This TCR was recovered from a woman younger than 30 with acute or convalescent COVID-19. The chain has TRBV18 and TRBJ1-2, with 7 bases that match TRBD1. Here the CDR3 reads CASSPSAGGINGYTF. The CDR3 DNA sequence: TGTGCCAGCTCACCAAGCGCAGGGGGGATTAATGGCTACACCTTC.